These 29 T cell receptor beta chains were all obtained from the same sample, sequenced in a study of blood T cell repertoires in COVID-19. Clones were sequenced by immunoSEQ multiplex PCR, and TCRdb holds only the in-frame ones, with some missing. This table holds about 350,000 clones, around 91% found once. The specimen sequenced was peripheral blood. Receptors were obtained from a woman younger than 30 who had recovered from COVID-19.

The rearrangement links TRBV5-6 to TRBJ1-3; D uncertain. The CDR3 contains 16 residues. Between the trimmed V and J ends, which lost 6 bases and 0 bases, there was a span of 16 bases. The germline CDR1 and CDR2 sequences are SGHDT and YYEEEE. The CDR3 spells CASNIDGIYSGNTIYF. CDR3 coding DNA: TGTGCCAGCAACATCGACGGGATCTACTCTGGAAACACCATATATTTT.

The chain carries TRBV11-3 and TRBJ2-1; D is undetermined. Per germline, CDR1 SGHNT and CDR2 YENEEA. There are 13 residues in the CDR3. Trimming took off 5 bases at V and 4 bases at J, with 9 bases between the two ends. CDR3 sequence (DNA): TGTGCCAGCAGCGTCCGGTCATACAATGAGCAGTTCTTC. Translating gives CASSVRSYNEQFF. Together with reference TRBV11-3 and TRBJ2-1, the CDR3 gives the full variable domain: EAGVVQSPRYKIIEKKQPVAFWCNPISGHNTLYWYLQNLGQGPELLIRYENEEAVDDSQLPKDRFSAERLKGVDSTLKIQPAELGDSAVYLCASSVRSYNEQFFGPGTRLTVL.

The chain is built from TRBV5-1 and TRBJ2-7; the D is unclear. This CDR3 spans 16 amino acids. V lost 0 bases and J 1 base, leaving 14 bases between the germline ends. The germline V gene has CDR1 SGHRS and CDR2 YFSETQ. The DNA for the CDR3 is TGCGCCAGCAGCTTGGAGTTACAGTCGAAGTCCTACGAGCAGTACGTC. This translates into CASSLELQSKSYEQYV.

V and J are TRBV7-9 and TRBJ2-1, with 7 bases lining up with TRBD1. V was clipped by 5 bases and J by 6 bases; unmatched bases: 4. CDR3 length: 13 residues. CDR1 is SEHNR, CDR2 FQNEAQ, per germline (reference sequence). This CDR3 is CASSQDRANEQFF. CDR3 nucleotide sequence: TGTGCCAGCAGCCAAGACAGGGCCAATGAGCAGTTCTTC.

This clone was recorded once. The chain recombines TRBV9 with TRBJ2-3, with D possibly being TRBD1 (7 bases). V was clipped by 4 bases and J by 3 bases, with 18 bases between them. The germline V gene has CDR1 SGDLS and CDR2 YYNGEE. This CDR3 contains 16 residues. DNA for the CDR3: TGTGCCAGCAGCTTTCTGGAGGGGGCTAGGACAGATACGCAGTATTTT. Protein sequence: CASSFLEGARTDTQYF.

This CDR3 is CASRSGQKRVGNQPQHF. DNA of the CDR3: TGTGCCAGCAGATCCGGACAAAAAAGGGTGGGCAATCAGCCCCAGCATTTT. The chain recombines TRBV3-1 (or the pseudogene TRBV3-2) with TRBJ1-5; a possible D gene is TRBD1 (5 bases). The CDR3 loop spans 17 amino acids. Germline V gene lookup returns CDR1 LGHDT and CDR2 YNNKEL (reference sequence). Between the trimmed V and J ends, which lost 6 bases and 2 bases, there was a span of 20 bases.

V is TRBV19 and J is TRBJ2-6; TRBD1 matches 7 bases. V gave up 5 bases and J gave up 2 bases; unmatched junction bases: 3. Germline V gene lookup returns CDR1 LNHDA and CDR2 SQIVND (reference sequence). The CDR3 is 15 amino acids. The CDR3 sequence: CASSHRGPGANVLTF. The CDR3 DNA follows: TGTGCCAGTAGTCACAGGGGCCCTGGGGCCAACGTCCTGACTTTC.

V and J are TRBV19 and TRBJ1-3; no firm D call. The germline V and J ends were trimmed by 0 bases and 3 bases, with 9 bases remaining between them. Germline CDR1 LNHDA, CDR2 SQIVND (reference sequence). CDR3 length equals 15 residues. Here the CDR3 reads CASSIDPAGGNTIYF. CDR3 bases: TGTGCCAGTAGTATAGATCCGGCAGGTGGAAACACCATATATTTT.

The chain is built from TRBV6-2 or TRBV6-3 and TRBJ2-3; D possibly corresponds to TRBD2 (6 bases). Germline V gene lookup returns CDR1 MNHEY and CDR2 SVGEGT. Trimming took off 2 bases at V and 2 bases at J, with 26 bases between the two ends. CDR3 length: 20 amino acids. CDR3 DNA sequence: TGTGCCAGCAGTTACCCCGGGACTCTCTTGGCCCCAGCCGACACAGATACGCAGTATTTT. It specifies CASSYPGTLLAPADTDTQYF.

A note on this clone: Germline and junction disagree at one end, which may indicate a read error. This chain joins TRBV11-2 and TRBJ2-3, with D hard to call. The CDR3 loop spans 12 amino acids. Germline V lookup: CDR1 SGHAT, CDR2 FQNNGV. The chain's CDR3 is CASRFSVDTQYF. CDR3 DNA: TGTGCCAGCCGCTTCTCGGTGGATACGCAGTATTTT.

The rearrangement links TRBV5-1 to TRBJ2-1; 11 bases match TRBD2. V shed 4 bases and J 2 bases; nucleotides not matched to a gene: 5. From germline, CDR1 is SGHRS and CDR2 YFSETQ. CDR3 size: 16 residues. CDR3 residues: CASSLDSGRAYNEQFF. CDR3 in DNA: TGCGCCAGCAGCCTGGATAGCGGGAGGGCCTACAATGAGCAGTTCTTC. The full variable domain, in which reference TRBV5-1 and TRBJ2-1 provide the parts outside the CDR3, is KAGVTQTPRYLIKTRGQQVTLSCSPISGHRSVSWYQQTPGQGLQFLFEYFSETQRNKGNFPGRFSGRQFSNSRSEMNVSTLELGDSALYLCASSLDSGRAYNEQFFGPGTRLTVL.

This clone was detected once. As DNA, the CDR3 is TGCAGTGCTAGTGATCGAGCCAGGGGGCGACCCGGCTACACCTTC. Translating gives CSASDRARGRPGYTF. The chain carries TRBV20-1 and TRBJ1-2, with 8 nucleotides matching TRBD1. This CDR3 has 15 amino acids. Germline V gene sequence: CDR1 DFQATT, CDR2 SNEGSKA (reference sequence). Trimming cost V 3 bases and J 8 bases; bases outside gene matches: 14.

The rearrangement links TRBV13 to TRBJ2-3; TRBD2 matches 11 bases. The germline CDR1 and CDR2 sequences are PRHDT and FYEKMQ (reference sequence). This CDR3 region has 16 residues. The J segment lost 0 bases and the V segment lost 5 bases, leaving 4 bases of the junction unmatched. DNA of the CDR3: TGTGCCAGCAGCGTACTAGCGGGAGAGAGCACAGATACGCAGTATTTT. Its translation is CASSVLAGESTDTQYF.

The sample holds one count of this clone. This same CDR3 is encoded by further DNA sequences in the sample. The chain is built from TRBV9 and TRBJ1-2; 11 bases agree with TRBD1. CDR1 and CDR2 (germline): SGDLS, YYNGEE. J lost 4 bases, V lost 3 bases, and 2 bases had no gene match. The CDR3 runs 14 residues. The chain's CDR3 is CASSGGQGGYGYTF. The CDR3 DNA sequence: TGTGCCAGCAGCGGGGGACAGGGGGGCTATGGCTACACCTTC.

The chain is built from TRBV11-3 and TRBJ2-5; 15 positions match TRBD2. The V segment lost 5 bases and the J segment 5 bases; nucleotides outside the gene matches: 9. The CDR3 is 17 residues long. The germline V gene has CDR1 SGHNT and CDR2 YENEEA. The CDR3 sequence: CASSPGTSGRLEETQYF. DNA of the CDR3: TGTGCCAGCAGCCCGGGGACTAGCGGGAGGTTGGAGGAGACCCAGTACTTC.

This sequence joins TRBV12-5 and TRBJ1-2; 9 bases are a match to TRBD1. After removal of 6 bases from V and 4 bases from J, the junction contained 9 bases not matched to a gene. The CDR3 runs 15 residues. The germline CDR1 and CDR2 sequences are LGHNT and FRNRAP. CDR3 amino acids: CASGRGTGRTYGYTF. The CDR3 nucleotides are TGTGCTAGTGGCCGCGGGACAGGGAGGACCTATGGCTACACCTTC.

V is TRBV9 and J is TRBJ2-3; 9 nucleotides match TRBD2. CDR3 length: 16 residues. Germline V gene lookup returns CDR1 SGDLS and CDR2 YYNGEE. The J segment lost 3 bases and the V segment lost 0 bases, leaving 5 bases of the junction unmatched. This chain's CDR3 is CASSVVGGRGTDTQYF. CDR3 nucleotide sequence: TGTGCCAGCAGCGTAGTGGGCGGGAGGGGGACAGATACGCAGTATTTT.

The chain combines TRBV4-3 with TRBJ1-1, with 7 bases aligning to TRBD1. Germline V gene lookup returns CDR1 LGHNA and CDR2 YSLEER. The length of the CDR3 is 15 residues. The ends lost 5 bases at V and 3 bases at J; junction bases unmatched: 9. The CDR3 sequence: CASSADRVTDTEAFF. As DNA, the CDR3 is TGCGCCAGCAGCGCAGACAGGGTAACGGACACTGAAGCTTTCTTT.

The chain employs TRBV9 and TRBJ2-1, with 7 bases fitting TRBD1. This CDR3 is built from 14 residues. From germline, CDR1 is SGDLS and CDR2 YYNGEE. With 5 bases clipped from V and 7 bases from J, the junction kept 9 bases outside the gene matches. This CDR3 reads CASSPGQDGNEQFF. CDR3 nucleotide sequence: TGTGCCAGCAGTCCCGGACAGGATGGAAATGAGCAGTTCTTC.

This rearrangement joins TRBV6-5 to TRBJ1-6; D possibly corresponds to TRBD1 (5 bases). V was pared by 10 bases and J by 16 bases, with 17 bases between. The germline CDR1 and CDR2 sequences are MNHEY and SVGAGI. The CDR3 loop spans 11 amino acids. DNA of the CDR3: TGTGCCACCAGATACGACAGTTCTCTCCACTTT. Translation gives CATRYDSSLHF.

J is TRBJ1-5 and V is TRBV19; perhaps TRBD1 as D (5 bases). V lost 6 bases, J lost 6 bases, and 18 bases lay in between. The CDR3 runs to 15 residues. CDR1 is LNHDA and CDR2 is SQIVND in the germline V gene (reference sequence). In DNA form, the CDR3 reads TGTGCCAGTAGCATCTTGGCCAGGGAAGCTCAGCCCCAGCATTTT. This codes for CASSILAREAQPQHF.

The gene calls are TRBV27 and TRBJ2-6, with TRBD1 as a possible D gene (6 bases). There are 17 residues in the CDR3. Trimming shortened V by 10 bases and J by 0 bases, and 19 bases separated the two germline ends. CDR1 and CDR2 from the germline V gene are MNHEY and SMNVEV (reference sequence). This CDR3 reads CATSHRDKTSGANVLTF. The CDR3 DNA reads as TGTGCCACCTCACACCGGGACAAGACCTCTGGGGCCAACGTCCTGACTTTC.

This clone occurred once. J is TRBJ2-1 and V is TRBV7-9; TRBD2 matches 7 bases. Germline V gene data show CDR1 as SEHNR and CDR2 as FQNEAQ (reference sequence). V was pared by 4 bases and J by 12 bases, with 9 bases of the junction left unmatched. The CDR3 sequence is 13 residues long. CDR3 in DNA: TGTGCCAGCAGCTCCCAGGCGGGAGTGAGGCAGTTCTTC. Amino acids: CASSSQAGVRQFF.

This clone came up a few times. The chain couples TRBV6-2 or TRBV6-3 to TRBJ2-1; 7 bases match TRBD2. From germline, CDR1 is MNHEY and CDR2 SVGEGT. The V gene end was trimmed by 2 bases and the J gene end by 6 bases; junction bases not matched to a gene: 4. This CDR3 comprises 14 residues. The CDR3 reads CASSYGRESNEQFF. The CDR3 bases are TGTGCCAGCAGTTACGGGCGGGAGTCCAATGAGCAGTTCTTC.

The CDR3 DNA sequence: TGCGCCAGCAGCTTTCTGCAGGGTTCGAGCACCGGGGAGCTGTTTTTT. Its translation: CASSFLQGSSTGELFF. The rearrangement joins TRBV5-1 to TRBJ2-2; perhaps TRBD1 as D (5 bases). CDR3 length: 16 residues. With 2 bases removed from V and 4 bases from J, the gap between germline ends came to 15 bases. Germline V gene lookup returns CDR1 SGHRS and CDR2 YFSETQ. The entire variable domain, with the rest obtained from reference TRBV5-1 and TRBJ2-2, is as follows: KAGVTQTPRYLIKTRGQQVTLSCSPISGHRSVSWYQQTPGQGLQFLFEYFSETQRNKGNFPGRFSGRQFSNSRSEMNVSTLELGDSALYLCASSFLQGSSTGELFFGEGSRLTVL.

This chain connects TRBV12-5 to TRBJ2-1; 10 nucleotides align to TRBD2. J lost 8 bases, V lost 5 bases, and 36 bases had no gene match. Germline CDR1 is LGHNT and CDR2 is FRNRAP. This CDR3 contains 24 residues. In nucleotides, the CDR3 is TGTGCTAGTGGTCTCCCCCGAACGCAGGCCGTATGGGGTGAGCGGGAGGGCCCTCCCGATGAGCAGTTCTTC. Amino acids: CASGLPRTQAVWGEREGPPDEQFF.

This clone was counted between two and nine times. The J gene is TRBJ1-3, the V gene TRBV19; tentatively, D is TRBD1 (6 bases). The length of the CDR3 is 14 residues. V shed 11 bases and J shed 0 bases, with 14 bases lying between them. CDR1 and CDR2 (germline): LNHDA, SQIVND (reference sequence). CDR3 protein: CAAGAQVSGNTIYF. CDR3 coding DNA: TGTGCCGCGGGGGCGCAGGTCTCTGGAAACACCATATATTTT.

J is TRBJ1-2 and V is TRBV24-1; D might be TRBD1 (6 bases). Between the trimmed V and J ends, which lost 3 bases and 4 bases, there was a span of 17 bases. The CDR3 is 16 amino acids. Germline V lookup: CDR1 KGHDR, CDR2 SFDVKD. The CDR3 bases are TGTGCCACCAGTGATCCTGGCCCACAGGGTGGCTATGGCTACACCTTC. It codes for CATSDPGPQGGYGYTF.

The CDR3 DNA follows: TGTGCCAGCAGCCAAGATTACTGGCGCGGGAGGGCCGTGGGGGGTTACAATGAGCAGTTCTTC. It is translated as CASSQDYWRGRAVGGYNEQFF. V gene TRBV14 combines with J gene TRBJ2-1; TRBD2 matches 9 bases. This CDR3 has 21 residues. Trimming removed 0 bases from V and 4 bases from J; junction bases left unmatched: 19. The germline gives CDR1 SGHDN, CDR2 FVKESK.